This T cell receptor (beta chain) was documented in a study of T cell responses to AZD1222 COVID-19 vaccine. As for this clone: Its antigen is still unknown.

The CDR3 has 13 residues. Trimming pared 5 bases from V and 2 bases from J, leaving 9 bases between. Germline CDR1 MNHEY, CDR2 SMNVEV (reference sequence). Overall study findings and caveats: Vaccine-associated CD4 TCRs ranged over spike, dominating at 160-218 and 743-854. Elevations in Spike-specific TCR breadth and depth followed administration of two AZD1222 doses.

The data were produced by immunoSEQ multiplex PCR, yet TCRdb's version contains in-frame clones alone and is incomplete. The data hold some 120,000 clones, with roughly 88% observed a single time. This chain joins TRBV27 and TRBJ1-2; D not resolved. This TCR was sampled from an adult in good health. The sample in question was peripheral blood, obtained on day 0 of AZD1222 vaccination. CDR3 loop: CASSATSNYGYTF. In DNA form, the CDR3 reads TGTGCCAGCAGTGCCACAAGCAACTATGGCTACACCTTC.